This TCR beta chain originates from a study of T cells in Graves' hyperthyroidism and ophthalmopathy. It was RNA transcripts that yielded the amplified TCR beta CDR3 regions. Carried out on the TCR CDR3, a first-round RT-PCR used the HTBI primer set. TCRdb reprocessed the multiplex PCR reads with MiXCR, giving one entry per CDR3 protein. The sample lists about 400,000 distinct CDR3 sequences; around a quarter were seen once. V lost 1 base to trimming and J lost 10 bases; unmatched junction nucleotides: 4. Germline CDR1 reads DFQATT; CDR2 reads SNEGSKA (reference sequence). This CDR3 is 13 amino acids long.

Sequencing input: blood. The TCR originated in a man aged 50-60 years with Graves' hyperthyroidism. This chain connects TRBV20-1 to TRBJ2-1; 10 nucleotides agree with TRBD2. Here the CDR3 DNA reads TGCAGTGCTAGAGGGCTAGCGGGGGAAGAGCAGTTCTTC. The encoded protein is CSARGLAGEEQFF.